This T cell receptor beta chain emerged from a study of identical twins. With 6 bases removed from V and 9 bases from J, the gap between germline ends came to 15 bases. Germline V gene sequence: CDR1 MNHEY, CDR2 SVGEGT. CDR3 length: 13 amino acids. This clonotype showed up just a few times. TCRdb redid the calling of the 5' RACE reads with MiXCR, one entry per CDR3 protein. The sample has a few hundred thousand distinct CDR3 sequences, about 8% seen once. This sample was also put to use in a study of yellow fever vaccine responses in identical twins.

This chain connects TRBV6-2 or TRBV6-3 to TRBJ2-1; D gene uncertain. Sequenced: CD8+ T cells sorted from blood. The receptor was isolated from a woman between 18 and 30 years old in good health. Here the CDR3 DNA reads TGTGCCAGCAGCCCCGGAGCCCACACTGAGCAGTTCTTC. This gives the protein CASSPGAHTEQFF.